This passage covers 4 T cell receptor beta chains from one sample sequenced in a study of T cells after yellow fever vaccination. TCRdb re-derived calls from the 5' RACE reads in MiXCR, one entry per CDR3 protein. Among about 99,000 distinct CDR3 sequences listed, approximately 6.3% were seen once. The specimen comprised CD8+ T cells sorted from PBMCs, sampled 10 days after the yellow fever booster vaccination. These TCRs come from a man between 18 and 35 years old who received the YFV17D yellow fever vaccine.

This clonotype appeared many times. The J gene is TRBJ2-4, the V gene TRBV29-1; 8 bases are shared with TRBD1. The germline V gene has CDR1 SQVTM and CDR2 ANQGSEA. There are 15 residues in the CDR3. With V trimmed by 0 bases and J by 4 bases, 5 bases remained unmatched. This CDR3 is CSVEDGGTGKNIQYF. The DNA for the CDR3 is TGCAGCGTTGAAGATGGGGGGACAGGAAAAAACATTCAGTACTTC.

V gene TRBV6-2 or TRBV6-3 combines with J gene TRBJ2-1; 8 bases line up with TRBD1. There are 14 residues in the CDR3. V shed 8 bases and J 6 bases; nucleotides not matched to a gene: 9. From germline, CDR1 is MNHEY and CDR2 SVGEGT. CDR3 in amino acids: CASSSTGEFNEQFF. The DNA of the CDR3 is TGTGCCAGCTCGTCGACAGGGGAGTTCAATGAGCAGTTCTTC.

The chain carries TRBV7-9 and TRBJ2-7, with 8 bases matching TRBD1. The CDR3 consists of 16 residues. The V and J ends lost 1 base and 3 bases, in that order; junction bases with no gene match: 8. Germline CDR1 reads SEHNR; CDR2 reads FQNEAQ (reference sequence). CDR3 nucleotide sequence: TGTGCCAGCAGCTTAGGTATGGGGACAGGCTACTACGAGCAGTACGTC. This encodes CASSLGMGTGYYEQYV.

J is TRBJ1-1 and V is TRBV5-1; 10 nucleotides align to TRBD1. The J segment lost 8 bases and the V segment lost 4 bases, leaving 11 bases of the junction unmatched. Germline loops: CDR1 SGHRS, CDR2 YFSETQ. The CDR3 runs to 15 residues. CDR3 region: CASSTRQGANLEAFF. CDR3 bases: TGCGCCAGCAGCACAAGACAGGGGGCCAACCTAGAAGCTTTCTTT.